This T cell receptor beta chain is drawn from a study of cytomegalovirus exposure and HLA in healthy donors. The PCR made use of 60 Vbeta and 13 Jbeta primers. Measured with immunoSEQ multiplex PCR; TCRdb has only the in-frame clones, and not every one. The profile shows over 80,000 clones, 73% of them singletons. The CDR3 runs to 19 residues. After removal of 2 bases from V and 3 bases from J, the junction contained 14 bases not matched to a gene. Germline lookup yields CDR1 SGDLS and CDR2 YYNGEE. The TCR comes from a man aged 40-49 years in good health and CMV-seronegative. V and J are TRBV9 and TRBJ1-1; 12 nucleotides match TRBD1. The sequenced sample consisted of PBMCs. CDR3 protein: CASSVYSGTGGVVDTEAFF. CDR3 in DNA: TGTGCCAGCAGCGTTTACTCCGGGACAGGGGGCGTTGTGGACACTGAAGCTTTCTTT.